A single TCR beta chain is shown here with its context. Its target is unknown. The junction shows a germline mismatch at one end, possibly a read error. The template was RNA from unsorted bulk tissue. More than 3 cm separated this lung sample from the edge of the tumor. This entry belongs to a study of tumor and adjacent non-tumor tissue in lung cancer. CDR1 MNHEY and CDR2 SVGAGI come from the germline V gene. The CDR3 spans 18 residues. Findings and limits, study-wide: Tumor tissue had significantly higher TCR diversity than normal lung.

A modified ARM-PCR protocol with three rounds of nested PCR amplified TCRbeta. TCRdb re-called the multiplex PCR reads with MiXCR, one entry per CDR3 protein. The sample consists of about 98,000 distinct CDR3 sequences, 75% to 85% of them appearing once. The sample was distant non-tumor lung tissue. This sequence joins TRBV6-5 and TRBJ2-3; D remains unclear. The J call is in doubt because the DNA end fits TRBJ1-5 better. The source is a man in his sixties with small cell lung cancer. The DNA of the CDR3 is TGTGCCAGCGGTTACACACTAGTGGGAGTGGGGAGCACAGATACGCAGCATTTT. It encodes CASGYTLVGVGSTDTQHF.